The 25 T cell receptor beta chains below come from one sample, sequenced in a study of cytomegalovirus exposure and HLA in healthy donors. PCR amplification relied on 60 Vbeta primers (plus 13 Jbeta primers). Produced via immunoSEQ multiplex PCR; TCRdb's table is partial and in-frame only. Of approximately 180,000 clones listed, roughly 80% are singletons. The source material was PBMCs. The origin of the receptors is a woman aged 45-60 years in good health and CMV-seropositive.

The V gene is TRBV6-1, the J gene TRBJ1-2; D is possibly TRBD1 (5 bases). The ends were cut back, 2 bases at V and 4 bases at J, with 11 bases in the middle. Germline V lookup: CDR1 MNHNS, CDR2 SASEGT. The CDR3 loop spans 14 amino acids. CDR3 sequence: CASSELGAVYGYTF. CDR3 nucleotides: TGTGCCAGCAGTGAACTTGGGGCAGTCTATGGCTACACCTTC.

This chain joins TRBV6-1 and TRBJ2-1, with a possible D match to TRBD1 (6 bases). V was trimmed by 11 bases and J by 4 bases, leaving 18 bases between them. The CDR3 is 14 amino acids. Germline V gene lookup returns CDR1 MNHNS and CDR2 SASEGT. This CDR3 reads CACGDFGQYNEQFF. The CDR3 coding sequence is TGTGCCTGCGGAGATTTCGGACAGTACAATGAGCAGTTCTTC.

The chain employs TRBV5-1 and TRBJ2-1, with 9 positions matching TRBD2. The V segment lost 4 bases and the J segment 6 bases; nucleotides outside the gene matches: 11. The CDR3 is made up of 16 amino acids. The germline V gene has CDR1 SGHRS and CDR2 YFSETQ. This CDR3 is CASSAPRAGGPNEQFF. The CDR3 DNA follows: TGCGCCAGCAGCGCCCCTCGGGCGGGGGGGCCCAATGAGCAGTTCTTC.

The J gene is TRBJ2-6, the V gene TRBV2; 10 nucleotides agree with TRBD1. This CDR3 region has 15 residues. CDR1 is SNHLY and CDR2 is FYNNEI in the germline V gene. V shed 7 bases and J 2 bases; nucleotides not matched to a gene: 2. In DNA form, the CDR3 reads TGTGCCAGCACAGGACAGGGGGCTGGGGCCAACGTCCTGACTTTC. Translation: CASTGQGAGANVLTF.

This clone has more than one count but fewer than ten. This chain connects TRBV6-1 to TRBJ1-4; 9 bases are a match to TRBD1. The V and J ends lost 5 bases and 5 bases, in that order; junction bases with no gene match: 3. CDR1 and CDR2 from the germline V gene are MNHNS and SASEGT. There are 14 residues in the CDR3. The CDR3 nucleotides read TGTGCCAGCAGTTCCGGGACAGGGAATGAAAAACTGTTTTTT. This codes for CASSSGTGNEKLFF.

This clone occurred a few times. This sequence joins TRBV30 and TRBJ1-1, with unresolved D. Trimming shortened V by 1 base and J by 5 bases, and 11 bases separated the two germline ends. The CDR3 has 13 amino acids. Germline CDR1 and CDR2: GTSNPN and SVGIG (reference sequence). CDR3 in amino acids: CAWSEALGTEAFF. CDR3 DNA: TGTGCCTGGAGTGAAGCCCTCGGGACTGAAGCTTTCTTT. The entire variable domain, with the rest obtained from reference TRBV30 and TRBJ1-1, is as follows: SQTIHQWPATLVQPVGSPLSLECTVEGTSNPNLYWYRQAAGRGLQLLFYSVGIGQISSEVPQNLSASRPQDRQFILSSKKLLLSDSGFYLCAWSEALGTEAFFGQGTRLTVV.

The chain recombines TRBV5-4 with TRBJ1-2; D not resolved. Trimming left V 4 bases short and J 2 bases short, with 9 bases between. The CDR3 spans 13 residues. Germline CDR1 and CDR2: SGHNT and YYREEE (reference sequence). The CDR3 spells CASSPGENYGYTF. In DNA form, the CDR3 reads TGTGCCAGCAGCCCGGGAGAAAACTATGGCTACACCTTC.

The chain carries TRBV25-1 and TRBJ1-5; 7 bases match TRBD1. The CDR3 extends over 14 amino acids. The J segment lost 5 bases and the V segment lost 8 bases, leaving 9 bases of the junction unmatched. CDR1 and CDR2 from the germline V gene are MGHDK and SYGVNS. CDR3 nucleotides: TGTGCCAGCGGGACTGGGGACAGAGATCAGCCCCAGCATTTT. It translates to CASGTGDRDQPQHF.

The genes are TRBV10-2 and TRBJ2-3; perhaps TRBD1 as D (6 bases). This CDR3 has 13 amino acids. With 7 bases removed from V and 2 bases from J, the gap between germline ends came to 10 bases. CDR1 WSHSY and CDR2 SAAADI come from the germline V gene. Here the CDR3 DNA reads TGCGCCAGCAAGGGGGAATACACAGATACGCAGTATTTT. Its protein product is CASKGEYTDTQYF.

This chain connects TRBV6-5 to TRBJ1-6, with 8 nucleotides matching TRBD1. The CDR3 totals 14 residues. Per germline, CDR1 MNHEY and CDR2 SVGAGI. The trim removed 7 bases at V and 7 bases at J, leaving 6 bases unmatched. CDR3 DNA sequence: TGTGCCAGCACCCTGGGACAGGCGAATTCACCCCTCCACTTT. It encodes CASTLGQANSPLHF.

This clone was recorded only once. The chain combines TRBV7-2 with TRBJ2-3; 7 nucleotides agree with TRBD2. The CDR3 extends over 18 amino acids. Looked up from germline, CDR1 is SGHTA and CDR2 is FQGNSA. V lost 2 bases to trimming and J lost 0 bases; unmatched junction nucleotides: 11. CDR3 in DNA: TGTGCCAGCAGCTTAAGGTGGCGGGGGAGTTCGAGCACAGATACGCAGTATTTT. This encodes CASSLRWRGSSSTDTQYF.

CDR3 nucleotides: TGTGCCAGCAGCTTGAGGGGGGGGTACGAGCAGTACTTC. Its translation is CASSLRGGYEQYF. The chain combines TRBV6-6 with TRBJ2-5, with D perhaps TRBD2 (7 bases). The better agreement between TRBJ2-7 and the DNA end casts doubt on the J call. Germline V gene data show CDR1 as MNHNY and CDR2 as SVGAGI (reference sequence). The length of the CDR3 is 13 residues.

V usage is TRBV7-9 and J usage is TRBJ1-1; D call uncertain. CDR3 size: 12 residues. The V and J ends lost 5 bases and 4 bases respectively, with 8 bases between them. Germline-derived CDR1 and CDR2 are SEHNR and FQNEAQ (reference sequence). CDR3 sequence reads: CASSLPGTEAFF. In nucleotides, the CDR3 is TGTGCCAGCAGCCTACCGGGCACTGAAGCTTTCTTT.

The chain uses TRBV9 and TRBJ2-3; D is unresolved. V lost 0 bases and J lost 6, with 11 bases in between. Germline lookup yields CDR1 SGDLS and CDR2 YYNGEE. This CDR3 contains 14 residues. The CDR3 reads CASSVAISADTQYF. The DNA for the CDR3 is TGTGCCAGCAGCGTAGCTATAAGTGCGGATACGCAGTATTTT.

This clone has a handful of counts. Additional DNA sequences in this sample encode the identical CDR3. This chain links TRBV7-9 with TRBJ1-1; 7 bases agree with TRBD1. The ends lost 5 bases at V and 1 base at J; junction bases unmatched: 4. Germline CDR1 SEHNR, CDR2 FQNEAQ (reference sequence). The CDR3 sequence is 14 residues long. The CDR3 here is CASSPGQSNTEAFF. The CDR3 region has the DNA TGTGCCAGCAGCCCGGGACAGTCGAACACTGAAGCTTTCTTT.

The chain uses TRBV5-1 and TRBJ1-3; 11 bases map to TRBD1. Germline CDR1 is SGHRS and CDR2 is YFSETQ. The CDR3 extends over 17 amino acids. The junction had 5 bases not matched to a gene; V was cut back by 0 bases and J by 3 bases. CDR3 loop: CASSLGDRGRGGNTIYF. Here the CDR3 DNA reads TGCGCCAGCAGCTTGGGGGACAGGGGGAGAGGTGGAAACACCATATATTTT.

The V call is TRBV30, the J call TRBJ2-6; TRBD1 is a possible D gene (5 bases). In germline, CDR1 is GTSNPN, CDR2 SVGIG (reference sequence). The V gene lost 4 bases and the J gene lost 3 bases, with 16 bases spanning the gap. The length of the CDR3 is 16 residues. The CDR3 loop is CAWNLGLRDGANVLTF. The CDR3 DNA reads as TGTGCCTGGAACTTAGGCCTCAGGGATGGGGCCAACGTCCTGACTTTC.

The rearrangement uses TRBV29-1 and TRBJ2-7; a possible D gene is TRBD1 (5 bases). V was pared by 4 bases and J by 3 bases, with 7 bases between. Per germline, CDR1 SQVTM and CDR2 ANQGSEA. CDR3 size: 11 residues. The CDR3 sequence is CSVVTGYEQYF. CDR3 DNA: TGCAGCGTTGTTACAGGCTACGAGCAGTACTTC.

The V gene is TRBV29-1, the J gene TRBJ2-7, with a tentative D call TRBD1 (6 bases). From germline, CDR1 is SQVTM and CDR2 ANQGSEA. The germline V and J ends were trimmed by 7 bases and 3 bases, with 13 bases remaining between them. The CDR3 extends over 12 amino acids. This CDR3 reads CSASRDNYEQYF. The CDR3 region has the DNA TGCAGCGCTTCCCGGGACAACTACGAGCAGTACTTC.

The chain is built from TRBV6-4 and TRBJ1-1; unclear D gene. Germline CDR1 and CDR2: MRHNA and SNTAGT. The CDR3 is made up of 15 amino acids. Trimming removed 6 bases from V and 1 base from J, with 15 bases in between. CDR3 sequence: CASRKEEGSNTEAFF. DNA of the CDR3: TGTGCCAGCAGAAAGGAGGAGGGATCGAACACTGAAGCTTTCTTT.

This chain connects TRBV9 to TRBJ2-1, with D uncertain. Trimming stripped 0 bases from V and 7 bases from J, with 11 bases between. This CDR3 spans 14 amino acids. Germline lookup yields CDR1 SGDLS and CDR2 YYNGEE. CDR3 region: CASSVDSPWNEQFF. DNA of the CDR3: TGTGCCAGCAGCGTAGATAGTCCGTGGAATGAGCAGTTCTTC.

The gene calls are TRBV6-1 and TRBJ1-6; D is uncertain. This CDR3 spans 15 amino acids. Per the germline V gene, CDR1 is MNHNS and CDR2 is SASEGT. Trimming stripped 4 bases from V and 0 bases from J, with 7 bases between. CDR3 region: CASSGTSSYNSPLHF. The CDR3 DNA reads TGTGCCAGCAGTGGAACGAGCTCCTATAATTCACCCCTCCACTTT.

With regard to this clone: Mismatch with germline at one junction end may stem from a read error. V gene TRBV7-7 combines with J gene TRBJ2-2; TRBD1 aligns across 7 bases. Per germline, CDR1 SSHAT and CDR2 FNYEAQ (reference sequence). CDR3 length equals 13 residues. CDR3 in amino acids: CASSLDRAGELFF. CDR3 in DNA: TGTGCTAGCAGCCTTGACAGGGCCGGGGAGCTGTTTTTT.

The gene calls are TRBV11-2 and TRBJ2-1; D is possibly TRBD2 (5 bases). Trimming cost V 2 bases and J 4 bases, with 18 bases left between them. The CDR3 runs 17 residues. Germline CDR1 is SGHAT and CDR2 is FQNNGV. The CDR3 sequence is CASSLTGSTPVYNEQFF. DNA for the CDR3: TGTGCCAGCAGCTTAACGGGATCTACTCCCGTATACAATGAGCAGTTCTTC.

The rearrangement joins TRBV4-2 to TRBJ2-7; possibly TRBD2 for D (6 bases). Germline CDR1 is LGHNA and CDR2 is YNFKEQ. The CDR3 length is 16 residues. V was clipped by 4 bases and J by 6 bases, with 22 bases between them. The CDR3 sequence: CASSLSDGGLLREQYF. In nucleotides, the CDR3 is TGTGCCAGCAGCCTCTCGGATGGGGGGTTGCTTCGCGAGCAGTACTTC.